This T cell receptor beta chain was identified in a study of Tregs in tolerant kidney transplant recipients. Sequencing used immunoSEQ multiplex PCR; TCRdb keeps in-frame clones, though not all of them. This repertoire shows roughly 120,000 clones, 85% to 95% found once; its top ten account for less than 0.7%. This clone came up a few times. CDR1 is KGHSH, CDR2 LQKENI, per germline. Trimming removed 6 bases at V and 8 bases at J, with 19 bases between. The length of the CDR3 is 15 residues. The V gene is TRBV18, the J gene TRBJ1-4; perhaps TRBD1 as D (6 bases). The sequence was obtained from a human donor in good health. The sequencing input was CD4+ T cells from blood. The CDR3 loop reads CASSPRQVEQEKLFF. Here the CDR3 DNA reads TGTGCCAGCTCCCCCCGACAGGTGGAACAGGAAAAACTGTTTTTT.